One and the same sample provided the 11 T cell receptor beta chains below, sequenced in a study of T cells after yellow fever vaccination. TCRdb re-called the 5' RACE reads through MiXCR, storing one row per CDR3 protein. The sample records hundreds of thousands of distinct CDR3 sequences, over 4% being singletons. Source: PBMCs, taken 5 days after the yellow fever booster vaccination. The receptors shown here come from a young man who received the YFV17D yellow fever vaccine.

This clonotype was picked up many times. V usage is TRBV29-1 and J usage is TRBJ1-1, with D tentatively TRBD1 (5 bases). V shed 0 bases and J shed 6 bases, with 11 bases lying between them. Germline V gives CDR1 SQVTM, CDR2 ANQGSEA. The CDR3 loop spans 13 amino acids. This CDR3 is CSVEDYRSAEAFF. CDR3 DNA: TGCAGCGTTGAAGACTACAGGAGCGCTGAAGCTTTCTTT.

This clonotype was counted between two and nine times. The chain couples TRBV5-4 to TRBJ1-1; 7 bases are shared with TRBD1. Unmatched junction bases numbered 7, after V lost 4 bases and J lost 1 base. There are 15 residues in the CDR3. The germline V gene encodes CDR1 SGHNT and CDR2 YYREEE (reference sequence). CDR3 sequence: CASSAPGTANTEAFF. CDR3 DNA sequence: TGTGCCAGCAGCGCCCCCGGGACAGCGAACACTGAAGCTTTCTTT.

In this sample, this clonotype turned up a few times. The chain uses TRBV13 and TRBJ2-1; D remains unclear. The CDR3 loop spans 15 amino acids. V lost 4 bases to trimming and J lost 0 bases, with 10 bases between them. Germline CDR1 reads PRHDT; CDR2 reads FYEKMQ (reference sequence). The CDR3 bases are TGTGCCAGCAGCTGGGCTAGAGGCTCCTACAATGAGCAGTTCTTC. This gives the protein CASSWARGSYNEQFF.

This clonotype has ten or more counts. J is TRBJ2-7 and V is TRBV12-3 or TRBV12-4; maybe TRBD1 (6 bases). The CDR3 has 14 amino acids. V lost 6 bases and J 2 bases, leaving 14 bases between the germline ends. CDR3 region: CASRLGGNPYEQYF. CDR3 DNA sequence: TGTGCCAGCAGACTAGGGGGTAATCCCTACGAGCAGTACTTC.

This clonotype was observed a few times. The chain couples TRBV4-3 to TRBJ2-3; 10 bases fit TRBD2. The CDR3 has 16 residues. Germline values: CDR1 LGHNA, CDR2 YSLEER. Trimming at V came to 0 bases and at J to 6 bases, leaving 6 bases not matched to a gene. In DNA, the CDR3 is TGCGCCAGCAGCCAAGATGGTAGCGGGGGGAGGGATACGCAGTATTTT. This translates into CASSQDGSGGRDTQYF.

This clonotype showed up just a few times. This chain joins TRBV4-1 and TRBJ2-3, with 12 bases lining up with TRBD2. Trimming took 3 bases from V and 2 from J; bases not matched to a gene: 6. The CDR3 covers 17 residues. Germline assignment: CDR1 MGHRA and CDR2 YSYEKL. As DNA, the CDR3 is TGCGCCAGCAGCCAGTGGACTAGCGGGGCTCTCACAGATACGCAGTATTTT. This sequence encodes CASSQWTSGALTDTQYF.

V gene TRBV6-2 or TRBV6-3 combines with J gene TRBJ2-1; D is possibly TRBD1 (6 bases). Trimming left V 6 bases short and J 5 bases short, with 14 bases between. Germline-derived CDR1 and CDR2 are MNHEY and SVGEGT. There are 14 residues in the CDR3. Here the CDR3 reads CASRRRGPNNEQFF. Here the CDR3 DNA reads TGTGCCAGCAGACGCAGGGGACCCAACAATGAGCAGTTCTTC.

Only a few counts were recorded for this clonotype. The chain links TRBV9 to TRBJ2-1; D possibly uses TRBD1 or TRBD2 (5 bases each). CDR3 length: 19 amino acids. Germline V CDR1 and CDR2: SGDLS, YYNGEE. Trimming took 0 bases from V and 4 from J, leaving 23 bases between them. The CDR3 sequence is CASSVGGTTTVRRYNEQFF. As DNA, the CDR3 is TGTGCCAGCAGCGTAGGGGGGACGACCACCGTCAGGCGGTACAATGAGCAGTTCTTC.

The chain links TRBV28 to TRBJ1-1, with D possibly being TRBD1 (5 bases). Germline V lookup: CDR1 MDHEN, CDR2 SYDVKM. The CDR3 is 15 residues long. Between the trimmed V and J ends, which lost 2 bases and 1 base, there was a span of 11 bases. The CDR3 is CASSLGGTRNTEAFF. In nucleotides, the CDR3 is TGTGCCAGCAGTTTAGGTGGGACTCGGAACACTGAAGCTTTCTTT. The full variable domain, its missing parts supplied by reference TRBV28 and TRBJ1-1, is DVKVTQSSRYLVKRTGEKVFLECVQDMDHENMFWYRQDPGLGLRLIYFSYDVKMKEKGDIPEGYSVSREKKERFSLILESASTNQTSMYLCASSLGGTRNTEAFFGQGTRLTVV.

This clonotype showed up just a few times. The rearrangement uses TRBV20-1 and TRBJ1-2; the D is unclear. The length of the CDR3 is 14 residues. Germline V lookup: CDR1 DFQATT, CDR2 SNEGSKA (reference sequence). Trimming took off 3 bases at V and 4 bases at J, with 15 bases between the two ends. CDR3 coding DNA: TGCAGTGCTAGTTCATCCGGGGTGGGCTATGGCTACACCTTC. Amino acid sequence: CSASSSGVGYGYTF.

V is TRBV12-3 or TRBV12-4 and J is TRBJ2-4, with a tentative D call TRBD2 (6 bases). V lost 2 bases and J 9 bases, leaving 8 bases between the germline ends. This CDR3 spans 12 amino acids. CDR3 nucleotides: TGTGCCAGCAGTTTACAGGGAGGCATTCAGTACTTC. This sequence encodes CASSLQGGIQYF.